This TCR beta chain was retrieved from a study of blood T cells in healthy people across ages. Study-level points and caveats: Possibly confounding the expanded clonotype changes was the fact that donor CMV status was unknown.

A second about 7 to 11 cycle PCR used barcoded and J-beta primers. TCRdb re-analysed the 5' RACE reads in MiXCR, keeping a single row per CDR3 protein. The profile shows 700,000 to 800,000 distinct CDR3 sequences, about 42% of them singletons. V shed 2 bases, J shed 2 bases, and the junction held 7 bases outside the gene matches. In germline, CDR1 is MNHEY, CDR2 SVGEGT. The CDR3 spans 16 residues. This clonotype showed up just a few times. Its antigen is currently unknown. The sequencing input was blood. This rearrangement joins TRBV6-2 or TRBV6-3 to TRBJ2-7; 9 bases agree with TRBD2. The origin of this receptor is a woman in her sixties or seventies in good health. The CDR3 region has the DNA TGTGCCAGCAGTTACAAACGGACTAGCGCCGCCTACGAGCAGTACTTC. The encoded protein is CASSYKRTSAAYEQYF.